This is a list of T cell receptor beta chains from one sample in a study of blood T cell repertoires in COVID-19. Assay: immunoSEQ multiplex PCR; the TCRdb copy retains only in-frame clones and omits some. The repertoire consists of roughly 48,000 clones, with over 70% occurring once and the leading ten covering around 50%. Sequencing used peripheral blood. The origin of the receptors is a man between 65 and 85 years old with acute or convalescent COVID-19. The CDR3 runs from the conserved cysteine through the conserved F or W. Fields, in order: clone size, CDR3 length, V gene, D gene, J gene, CDR3 DNA, CDR3 protein. The D gene is left open where the match is weak. For some rows the clone size is stated as once, few or many, or as a class when expanded; others skip it.

>NA|12|TRBV18|NA|TRBJ1-1
TGTGCCAGCTCACAAGCGGTGGACCTTGCTTTCTTT
CASSQAVDLAFF
>NA|14|TRBV28|NA|TRBJ1-2
TGTGCCAGCAGGACAGGTTGGGAAATCTATGGCTACACCTTC
CASRTGWEIYGYTF
>NA|11|TRBV11-1|NA|TRBJ2-1
TGTGCCAGCAGCTTGTTCGATGAGCAGTTCTTC
CASSLFDEQFF
>NA|15|TRBV14|NA|TRBJ1-1
TGTGCCAGCAGCCAGGCTCCGGACGGGAACGGGGAAGCTTTCTTT
CASSQAPDGNGEAFF
>NA|17|TRBV4-3|TRBD2|TRBJ2-3
TGCGCCAGCAGCCAAGATCAGACTAGCGGGGGGGTTGATACGCAGTATTTT
CASSQDQTSGGVDTQYF
>NA|13|TRBV5-5|TRBD1|TRBJ1-1
TGTGCCAGCAGCTTGGTCGCAGGGGGAAGAGCTTTCTTT
CASSLVAGGRAFF
>NA|15|TRBV30|TRBD2|TRBJ2-1
TGTGCCTGGAAACTAGCGGGGAGCTCCTACAATGAGCAGTTCTTC
CAWKLAGSSYNEQFF
>NA|14|TRBV28|NA|TRBJ2-7
TGTGCCAGCAGTCCCGGGGGACAGCACTACGAGCAGTACTTC
CASSPGGQHYEQYF
>few|15|TRBV6-4|TRBD1|TRBJ1-6
TGTGCCAGCAGTGAATCAGGGGGCGGCGAATCACCCCTCCACTTT
CASSESGGGESPLHF
>NA|20|TRBV6-2/TRBV6-3|TRBD1|TRBJ1-4
TGTGCCAGCAGTTCGAGAACAGGGGCCAGGTTATTGTCGACTAATGAAAAACTGTTTTTT
CASSSRTGARLLSTNEKLFF
>NA|15|TRBV5-6|TRBD1|TRBJ1-4
TGTGCCAGCAGCCCAAGGACAGGGCTGATAGAAAAACTGTTTTTT
CASSPRTGLIEKLFF
>NA|14|TRBV6-5|TRBD1|TRBJ2-7
TGTGCCAGCAGGGAGACAGGGGCGGTTTACGAGCAGTACTTC
CASRETGAVYEQYF
>NA|16|TRBV5-1|TRBD2|TRBJ2-2
TGCGCCAGCAGCTTTTCTGTAGCGGGGGACACCGGGGAGCTGTTTTTT
CASSFSVAGDTGELFF
>once|11|TRBV6-5|NA|TRBJ2-2
TGTGCCAGCAGTCAGCGAGGGGAGCTGTTTTTT
CASSQRGELFF
>NA|13|TRBV12-3/TRBV12-4|TRBD1|TRBJ1-2
TGTGCCAGCAGATTTGGGACAGACTATGGCTACACCTTC
CASRFGTDYGYTF
>NA|16|TRBV6-1|TRBD1|TRBJ1-5
TGTGCCAGCAGTGAAACAGGGGGCTTCGGTAATCAGCCCCAGCATTTT
CASSETGGFGNQPQHF
>NA|16|TRBV19|NA|TRBJ1-1
TGTGCCAGTAGCACCTGGCACACTCCCCGGGGCACTGAAGCTTTCTTT
CASSTWHTPRGTEAFF
>NA|14|TRBV15|NA|TRBJ1-2
TGTGCCACCAGCAGAGCGGGACAACTCTATGGCTACACCTTC
CATSRAGQLYGYTF
>NA|13|TRBV12-3/TRBV12-4|NA|TRBJ1-1
TGTGCCAGCAGTCCCCAGTTTGAGGGAGAAGCTTTCTTT
CASSPQFEGEAFF
>NA|14|TRBV7-3|NA|TRBJ2-1
TGTGCCAGCAGCCCGGGGGTTTCGGGCGTTGAGCAGTTCTTC
CASSPGVSGVEQFF
>NA|14|TRBV11-2|NA|TRBJ1-4
TGTGCCAGCAGCTTACGGTCCATTAATGAAAAACTGTTTTTT
CASSLRSINEKLFF
>NA|14|TRBV5-1|TRBD1|TRBJ1-1
TGCGCCAGCAGCACGGCAGGACAGGGTACTAAAGCTTTCTTT
CASSTAGQGTKAFF
>once|15|TRBV9|TRBD2|TRBJ2-7
TGTGCCAGCAGCGTAGGGGTCGGGGAGGGCCGCGAGCAGTACTTC
CASSVGVGEGREQYF
>NA|16|TRBV3-1/TRBV3-2|TRBD2|TRBJ2-7
TGTGCCAGCAGCCAAGATCTCACGGGGGGATTCGACGAGCAGTACTTC
CASSQDLTGGFDEQYF
>few|16|TRBV7-2|NA|TRBJ1-2
TGTGCCAGCAGCTTAAAGGTGGGGCCCGGAACTTATGGCTACACCTTC
CASSLKVGPGTYGYTF
>NA|14|TRBV18|TRBD1|TRBJ1-1
TGTGCCAGCTCACCAGGACAGGGGGGCACTGAAGCTTTCTTT
CASSPGQGGTEAFF
>few|15|TRBV11-2|TRBD2|TRBJ2-2
TGTGCCAGCAGCTTATTCCGGGGGGGCTCCGGGGAGCTGTTTTTT
CASSLFRGGSGELFF
>few|15|TRBV9|TRBD2|TRBJ2-3
TGTGCCAGCAGTGTAATAGCGGGAGAGGGGGATACGCAGTATTTT
CASSVIAGEGDTQYF
>NA|18|TRBV28|NA|TRBJ2-2
TGTGCCAGCAGTTCCGCCACCCGGGGCCACGGGGGAACCGGGGAGCTGTTTTTT
CASSSATRGHGGTGELFF
>NA|15|TRBV7-2|TRBD1|TRBJ1-2
TGTGCCAGCAGCTTAGCTGGGCAGGGGGCGGGCGGCTACACCTTC
CASSLAGQGAGGYTF
>NA|12|TRBV19|NA|TRBJ1-1
TGTGCCAGTAGTGGGCGGGACACTGAAGCTTTCTTT
CASSGRDTEAFF
>NA|15|TRBV6-5|TRBD2|TRBJ2-7
TGTGCCAGCAGTCGTAGACTAGCGGGCCGCTACGAGCAGTACTTC
CASSRRLAGRYEQYF
>NA|17|TRBV4-1|NA|TRBJ1-2
TGCGCCAGCAGCCAAGAAGAGGGCAGGGGTGAATTCTATGGCTACACCTTC
CASSQEEGRGEFYGYTF
>NA|15|TRBV11-2|NA|TRBJ2-7
TGTGCCAGCAGCCCGACTTCGGGAACCTCCTACGAGCAGTACTTC
CASSPTSGTSYEQYF
>NA|15|TRBV29-1|TRBD1|TRBJ2-3
TGCAGCGTGCTACGACAGGGACGAAGCACAGATACGCAGTATTTT
CSVLRQGRSTDTQYF
>NA|14|TRBV25-1|TRBD2|TRBJ2-1
TGTGCCAGCAAACGAGGACTAGCGACAAATGAGCAGTTCTTC
CASKRGLATNEQFF
>NA|17|TRBV5-6|TRBD1|TRBJ1-1
TGTGCCAGCAGCTTGGACAGGGGGACCCGCGGTCGGGCTGAAGCTTTCTTT
CASSLDRGTRGRAEAFF
>NA|13|TRBV5-1|TRBD1|TRBJ2-7
TGCGCCAGCAGCTTGACAGGGGCGGACGAGCAGTACTTC
CASSLTGADEQYF
>NA|15|TRBV14|NA|TRBJ2-7
TGTGCCAGCAGCCAAGACGCCAGGCCCCCCTACGAGCAGTACTTC
CASSQDARPPYEQYF
>NA|13|TRBV12-3/TRBV12-4|NA|TRBJ1-2
TGTGCCAGCATGCAGGGATTCCACTATGGCTACACCTTC
CASMQGFHYGYTF
>NA|12|TRBV7-8|NA|TRBJ2-5
TGTGCCAGCAGCTTACAGGGAGAGACCCAGTACTTC
CASSLQGETQYF
>NA|16|TRBV12-1|NA|TRBJ1-1
TGTGCCGGCCCAAAGACCGGGGACAGGCCGAACACTGAAGCTTTCTTT
CAGPKTGDRPNTEAFF
>NA|15|TRBV7-6|TRBD1|TRBJ2-7
TGTGCCAGCAGCTTACTTACAGGGGGTGAAGGAGAGCAGTACTTC
CASSLLTGGEGEQYF
>NA|15|TRBV6-5|NA|TRBJ1-6
TGTGCCAGCAGTTACTCAGGCAGGGAGGATTCACCCCTCCACTTT
CASSYSGREDSPLHF
>NA|13|TRBV5-6|NA|TRBJ1-3
TGTGCCAGCAGCTTGCCCGACAGGAACACCATATATTTT
CASSLPDRNTIYF
>NA|14|TRBV7-3|TRBD1|TRBJ1-6
TGTGCCAGCAGCTACGGGACAGGTGATTCACCCCTCCACTTT
CASSYGTGDSPLHF
>NA|15|TRBV7-9|TRBD1|TRBJ1-1
TGTGCCAGCAGCTCCGACCGGGACAGGGTCCCTGAAGCTTTCTTT
CASSSDRDRVPEAFF
>NA|14|TRBV30|NA|TRBJ2-1
TGTGCCTGGAGTGTACCTGGTAGAGACAATGAGCAGTTCTTC
CAWSVPGRDNEQFF
>NA|14|TRBV19|TRBD1|TRBJ2-5
TGTGCCAGTAGTCCCGGACAGGCGCAAGAGACCCAGTACTTC
CASSPGQAQETQYF
>NA|15|TRBV5-1|TRBD1|TRBJ1-1
TGCGCCAGCAGTAGGAACAGGGGGGCATCCACTGAAGCTTTCTTT
CASSRNRGASTEAFF
>NA|12|TRBV7-2|NA|TRBJ1-2
TGTGCCAGCAGAATGACGGGGGGCGGCTACACCTTC
CASRMTGGGYTF
>NA|14|TRBV15|NA|TRBJ1-3
TGTGCCACCAGCAGAGATTTATCAGGGAACACCATATATTTT
CATSRDLSGNTIYF
>NA|14|TRBV4-3|NA|TRBJ2-1
TGCGCCAGCAGCCAAGATCGAGAGAGCTATGAGCAGTTCTTC
CASSQDRESYEQFF
>NA|15|TRBV24-1|TRBD2|TRBJ2-3
TGTGCCACCAGTGGCCCAGCGGGGTTACGGGATACGCAGTATTTT
CATSGPAGLRDTQYF